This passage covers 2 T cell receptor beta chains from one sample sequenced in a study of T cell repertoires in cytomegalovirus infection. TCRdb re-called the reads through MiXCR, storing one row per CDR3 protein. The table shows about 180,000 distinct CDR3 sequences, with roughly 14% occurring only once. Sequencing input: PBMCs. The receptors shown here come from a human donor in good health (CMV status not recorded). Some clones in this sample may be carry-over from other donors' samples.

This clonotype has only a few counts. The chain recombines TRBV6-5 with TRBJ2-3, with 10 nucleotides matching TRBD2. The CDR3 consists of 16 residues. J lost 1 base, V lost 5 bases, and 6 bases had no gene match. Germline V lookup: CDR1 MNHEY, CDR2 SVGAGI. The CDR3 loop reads CASSRTSGTRTDTQYF. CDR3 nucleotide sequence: TGTGCCAGCAGTCGGACTAGCGGAACCCGCACAGATACGCAGTATTTT.

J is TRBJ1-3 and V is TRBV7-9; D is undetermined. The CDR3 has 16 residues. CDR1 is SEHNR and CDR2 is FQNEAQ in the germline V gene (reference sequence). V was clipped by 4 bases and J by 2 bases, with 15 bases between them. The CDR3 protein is CASSYRWPNAGNTIYF. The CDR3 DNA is TGTGCCAGCAGCTATAGGTGGCCGAACGCTGGAAACACCATATATTTT.